A single sample gave rise to the 20 T cell receptor beta chains below, sequenced in a study of T cells in Graves' hyperthyroidism and ophthalmopathy (dated by TCRdb to between 2018 and 2020). Preparation of the library involved multiplex PCR. Data came from an Illumina HiSeq 2000. TCR beta CDR3 regions were amplified from RNA transcripts. The TCR CDR3 was subjected to a first round of RT-PCR using the HTBI primer set and the Qiagen OneStep RT-PCR kit. TCRdb redid the processing of the public reads, applying fastp at Q25 and MiXCR, and retained in-frame beta chains. Every distinct CDR3 protein forms one entry, paired with its most common genes and DNA. The sample data list fewer than 500,000 distinct CDR3 sequences, and approximately 15% of these were observed just once. The leading ten clones occupy 15% to 20% of the sample. Sequencing was performed on blood. The receptors originated from a woman aged 30 to 39 with Graves' ophthalmopathy.

Notes on this clonotype: A read error may explain this, as a much larger clone is one base away. The genes are TRBV5-5 and TRBJ2-3; tentative D call: TRBD2 (5 bases). V shed 2 bases and J shed 1 base, with 14 bases lying between them. CDR1 and CDR2 (germline): SGHKS, YYEKEE (reference sequence). The CDR3 contains 16 residues. CDR3 residues: CASSFYRAGGTDTQYF. Here the CDR3 DNA reads TGTGCCAGCAGCTTCTACCGCGCGGGTGGCACAGATACGCAGTATTTT.

This clonotype was counted between two and nine times. The rearrangement joins TRBV13 to TRBJ2-3, with a tentative D call TRBD2 (6 bases). With 3 bases removed from V and 1 base from J, the gap between germline ends came to 14 bases. The CDR3 runs to 16 residues. Germline V gene sequence: CDR1 PRHDT, CDR2 FYEKMQ (reference sequence). The CDR3 nucleotides read TGTGCCAGCAGCTTTCGTGGGGGGTTCCGCACAGATACGCAGTATTTT. Its translation: CASSFRGGFRTDTQYF. The full variable domain, with the rest looked up from reference TRBV13 and TRBJ2-3, is AAGVIQSPRHLIKEKRETATLKCYPIPRHDTVYWYQQGPGQDPQFLISFYEKMQSDKGSIPDRFSAQQFSDYHSELNMSSLELGDSALYFCASSFRGGFRTDTQYFGPGTRLTVL.

This clonotype was observed many times. J is TRBJ2-3 and V is TRBV6-1; D perhaps matches TRBD2 (5 bases). V was cut by 8 bases and J by 1 base, with 19 bases left in between. This CDR3 is 16 amino acids long. CDR1 and CDR2 from the germline V gene are MNHNS and SASEGT. Here the CDR3 reads CASGSVGGPRTDTQYF. CDR3 nucleotides: TGTGCCAGCGGCTCAGTAGGCGGGCCCCGCACAGATACGCAGTATTTT.

This clonotype was detected only a few times. The chain combines TRBV11-3 with TRBJ2-1; 10 bases are shared with TRBD2. The CDR3 is 18 amino acids. Germline assignment: CDR1 SGHNT and CDR2 YENEEA. Trimming at V came to 1 base and at J to 8 bases, leaving 14 bases not matched to a gene. CDR3 region: CASSLARVQRGGDYEQFF. DNA for the CDR3: TGTGCCAGCAGCTTAGCCCGCGTTCAGCGGGGGGGGGATTATGAGCAGTTCTTC. Full variable domain (remainder filled in from reference TRBV11-3 and TRBJ2-1): EAGVVQSPRYKIIEKKQPVAFWCNPISGHNTLYWYLQNLGQGPELLIRYENEEAVDDSQLPKDRFSAERLKGVDSTLKIQPAELGDSAVYLCASSLARVQRGGDYEQFFGPGTRLTVL.

This clonotype was counted ten times or more. The chain carries TRBV20-1 and TRBJ1-2; tentatively, D is TRBD1 (6 bases). Germline lookup yields CDR1 DFQATT and CDR2 SNEGSKA (reference sequence). V lost 7 bases to trimming and J lost 10 bases, with 28 bases between them. This CDR3 is built from 15 residues. The CDR3: CSVLLLGAQWLSYTF. In DNA, the CDR3 is TGCAGTGTTTTGTTACTGGGGGCGCAATGGTTATCCTACACCTTC.

The rearrangement uses TRBV12-3 or TRBV12-4 and TRBJ2-7; D uncertain. Trimming removed 5 bases from V and 4 bases from J, with 15 bases in between. There are 14 residues in the CDR3. This CDR3 is CASSPQMTLYEQYF. The CDR3 coding sequence is TGTGCCAGCAGTCCCCAGATGACTCTGTACGAGCAGTACTTC.

This clonotype was counted ten times or more. The chain carries TRBV11-2 and TRBJ1-6; no firm D call. CDR3 length: 19 amino acids. Trimming took off 3 bases at V and 3 bases at J, with 21 bases between the two ends. CDR1 is SGHAT and CDR2 is FQNNGV in the germline V gene. CDR3: CASSFRAGRLRNYNSPLHF. The CDR3, as DNA: TGTGCCAGCAGCTTTAGGGCCGGACGGCTTAGAAACTATAATTCACCCCTCCACTTT.

This clonotype has more than one count but fewer than ten. The V gene is TRBV19, the J gene TRBJ1-1, with 8 bases that match TRBD1. Germline CDR1 LNHDA, CDR2 SQIVND (reference sequence). V shed 4 bases, J shed 2 bases, and the junction held 9 bases outside the gene matches. This CDR3 region has 16 residues. In DNA form, the CDR3 reads TGTGCCAGTAGTAAACAGGGGGGGGTGGACAACACTGAAGCTTTCTTT. This sequence encodes CASSKQGGVDNTEAFF.

The J gene is TRBJ1-1, the V gene TRBV6-1, with a possible D match to TRBD1 (6 bases). The length of the CDR3 is 15 residues. Germline lookup yields CDR1 MNHNS and CDR2 SASEGT. V lost 5 bases and J 1 base, leaving 14 bases between the germline ends. The CDR3 loop reads CASSYLWGRNTEAFF. For the CDR3, the DNA is TGTGCCAGCAGTTACCTCTGGGGGCGGAACACTGAAGCTTTCTTT.

The V and J genes are TRBV3-1 and TRBJ2-1; 8 nucleotides agree with TRBD2. CDR3 length equals 14 residues. Germline lookup yields CDR1 LGHDT and CDR2 YNNKEL (reference sequence). Trimming cost V 4 bases and J 8 bases; bases outside gene matches: 7. For the CDR3, the DNA is TGTGCCAGCAGCCCCGGGGGGGGGTGGGATGAGCAGTTCTTC. Residues: CASSPGGGWDEQFF.

This rearrangement joins TRBV7-2 to TRBJ1-2, with TRBD1 matching 12 bases. V lost 5 bases, J lost 0 bases, and 7 bases stayed unmatched. The CDR3 totals 17 residues. The germline V gene has CDR1 SGHTA and CDR2 FQGNSA. CDR3 amino acids: CASSPGQGAGANYGYTF. In DNA form, the CDR3 reads TGTGCCAGCAGCCCGGGACAGGGGGCGGGAGCTAACTATGGCTACACCTTC.

This rearrangement joins TRBV12-3 or TRBV12-4 to TRBJ1-4; a possible D gene is TRBD1 (6 bases). This CDR3 has 13 residues. V lost 6 bases to trimming and J lost 7 bases, with 12 bases between them. The DNA for the CDR3 is TGTGCCAGCAGAAGAGGGACATCTGAAAAACTGTTTTTT. It translates to CASRRGTSEKLFF.

A note on this clonotype: A much larger clone is a single base away; this may be a read error. Here the CDR3 omits its conserved ending phenylalanine or tryptophan, so a read error is the likely source. The rearrangement joins TRBV18 to TRBJ2-4, with TRBD2 matching over 7 bases. The CDR3 is 14 residues long. V gave up 2 bases and J gave up 3 bases; unmatched junction bases: 1. CDR1 and CDR2 from the germline V gene are KGHSH and LQKENI. The CDR3 DNA reads TGTGCCAGCTCACCAGCGGGGGACAAAAACATTCAGTACTCC. It translates to CASSPAGDKNIQYS.

The chain is built from TRBV6-5 and TRBJ2-5; D is perhaps TRBD1 (5 bases). V was clipped by 6 bases and J by 2 bases, with 19 bases between them. The CDR3 runs 16 residues. Germline V gene data show CDR1 as MNHEY and CDR2 as SVGAGI. CDR3 bases: TGTGCCAGCAGCTTAGGTGCAGGGCGAGTTCAAGAGACCCAGTACTTC. Protein product: CASSLGAGRVQETQYF.

In this sample, this clonotype turned up many times. The gene calls are TRBV28 and TRBJ2-1; 11 bases line up with TRBD2. Germline CDR1 MDHEN, CDR2 SYDVKM. Unmatched junction bases numbered 11, after V lost 6 bases and J lost 4 bases. This CDR3 comprises 17 residues. CDR3 bases: TGTGCCAGCAGGTCCGAACCTCCTAGCGGGGGGTACAATGAGCAGTTCTTC. Translated: CASRSEPPSGGYNEQFF.

At least ten counts were recorded for this clonotype. V is TRBV30 and J is TRBJ1-2, with 12 bases identical to TRBD1. The CDR3 contains 15 residues. CDR1 is GTSNPN, CDR2 SVGIG, per germline (reference sequence). J gave up 7 bases and V 0 bases, and 6 bases lay outside the gene matches. The CDR3 nucleotides read TGTGCCTGGAGTGTAGGGGGACAGGGGGCCAGTGGCTACACCTTC. Residues: CAWSVGGQGASGYTF.

This clonotype was detected many times. The J gene is TRBJ1-5, the V gene TRBV2, with D possibly TRBD1 on 6 matching bases. Per germline, CDR1 SNHLY and CDR2 FYNNEI. The CDR3 totals 15 residues. V lost 4 bases, J lost 8 bases, and 18 bases lay in between. The CDR3: CASSARTAYLEPQHF. The CDR3 DNA reads TGTGCCAGCAGTGCAAGGACAGCTTATCTCGAGCCCCAGCATTTT.

This chain connects TRBV3-1 to TRBJ2-3, with 11 positions matching TRBD2. Unmatched junction bases numbered 8, after V lost 3 bases and J lost 6 bases. Germline CDR1 and CDR2: LGHDT and YNNKEL (reference sequence). The length of the CDR3 is 16 residues. CDR3 region: CASSHSGTSGTDTQYF. CDR3 DNA sequence: TGTGCCAGCAGCCACTCCGGGACTAGCGGTACGGATACGCAGTATTTT.

This chain links TRBV25-1 with TRBJ1-2; 7 bases line up with TRBD1. In germline, CDR1 is MGHDK, CDR2 SYGVNS. V gave up 8 bases and J gave up 4 bases; unmatched junction bases: 4. CDR3 length: 12 residues. This CDR3 reads CASPRGAYGYTF. CDR3 in DNA: TGTGCCAGCCCCAGGGGGGCCTATGGCTACACCTTC.

The table lists this clonotype with many counts. J is TRBJ1-4 and V is TRBV30, with 9 bases matching TRBD1. The CDR3 has 13 amino acids. The V gene end was trimmed by 6 bases and the J gene end by 8 bases; junction bases not matched to a gene: 7. The germline V gene encodes CDR1 GTSNPN and CDR2 SVGIG (reference sequence). The CDR3 loop reads CACLGQGMEKLFF. The CDR3 nucleotides read TGTGCCTGTCTCGGACAGGGGATGGAAAAACTGTTTTTT.